Below, one T cell receptor (beta chain) is given with its context. The antigen is unknown. The V gene's germline CDR1 is MNHNS and CDR2 SASEGT. V lost 3 bases and J 6 bases, leaving 8 bases between the germline ends. The CDR3 is 12 residues long. The assay was immunoSEQ multiplex PCR, and TCRdb's table has in-frame clones only and misses some. The sample holds about 120,000 clones; around 80% are singletons and the top ten take 4.7%. The entry originates in a study of PD-1 blockade in mismatch repair-deficient tumors. Study information: Enrolled about 2012-2016, patients had progressing, pretreated mismatch repair-deficient cancers of approximately 13 types. Study observations and caveats: After pembrolizumab, tumor-resident clones rose rapidly, then generally contracted before radiologic responses.

TCR sequencing covered a few patients who responded to pembrolizumab. V gene TRBV6-1 combines with J gene TRBJ1-2; D gene ambiguous. This clonotype was obtained from an adult with mismatch repair-deficient cancer. Here the sequenced sample was peripheral blood, taken 60 weeks after starting pembrolizumab. This CDR3 is CASSELGDGYTF. The CDR3 DNA follows: TGTGCCAGCAGTGAGTTGGGTGATGGCTACACCTTC.